This T cell receptor (beta chain) was recovered during a study of shared clonotypes between healthy human individuals. The germline gives CDR1 MNHEY, CDR2 SVGAGI. V was shortened by 5 bases and J by 1 base, with 11 bases between the two germline ends. CDR3 length: 14 residues. Sequencing used immunoSEQ multiplex PCR; TCRdb keeps in-frame clones, though not all of them. The data hold 2 million to 2.5 million clones, with almost 96% observed a single time. As to this clone: As yet, its antigen is unknown.

In the CD4+ fraction, cells were divided into CD45RA+ naive and CD45RA-negative memory subsets. Points from the study as a whole: A reduction in generation probabilities was seen for non-shared clonotypes relative to those shared by all four donors.

V is TRBV6-5 and J is TRBJ1-1, with TRBD1 as a possible D gene (6 bases). Sample: naive CD4+ T cells sorted from blood. Described subset: CD45RA+ positively selected. The origin of this receptor is a man aged 18 to 35 in good health. CDR3 loop: CASSRQARNTEAFF. In DNA form, the CDR3 reads TGTGCCAGCAGTCGACAGGCCCGGAACACTGAAGCTTTCTTT.